This TCR beta chain was identified during a study of T cells in localized non-small cell lung cancer (dated by TCRdb to the early 2020s). For context, the study as a whole: The study examined T cell repertoires in 236 patients with early-stage NSCLC and compared tumors with uninvolved tumor-adjacent lungs. NSCLC patients had a mean age of roughly 64 years, and approximately 140 were male and some 98 female. The cohort was made up of around 250 treatment-naive NSCLC patients whose localized lung tumors had been resected. The paper as a whole reports these results and caveats: Because the study design was exploratory, TCR variables were selected using unadjusted p-values without false-discovery rate correction. Because multi-region tumor sequencing was not performed, intratumor heterogeneity could not be ruled out. Longer overall survival was associated with higher T cell density in blood, whereas shorter survival was associated with higher clonality in adjacent lung. A median of approximately 55 of the top 100 tumor clones were detected in paired uninvolved adjacent lung, and 28 of these tumor clones were also found among the top 100 clones of the paired uninvolved adjacent lung. Uninvolved tumor-adjacent lung showed the highest T cell clonality, higher than tumor, which suggests more focused antigenic responses in the uninvolved tumor-adjacent lung.

A word on this clone: Its antigen target is currently unknown. No much larger clonotype is one base removed from it; base qualities were not supplied.

At diagnosis, tumor, uninvolved tumor-adjacent lung and peripheral blood were collected and then preserved as a mix of FFPE and fresh-frozen material. For TCR repertoire profiling, blood samples were analyzed in the form of peripheral blood mononuclear cells. The immunoSEQ Assay was used to sequence TCR beta CDR3 regions from DNA. Turning to the authors' computational methods: To compute T cell density, TCR beta template counts were normalized to usable DNA, which was estimated by amplifying housekeeping genes. Using the preseqR package, richness was estimated by extrapolating to 120,000 templates for tissue samples and 400,000 templates for PBMC samples. Clonality was defined by subtracting Pielou's evenness from one. Differential abundance testing on productive amino-acid clonotypes, with a minimum total count of 5 and an alpha of 0.1, was used to identify tissue-enriched TCRs. The Jaccard Index and the Morisita Overlap Index were used to measure how much the repertoires overlapped between compartments. GLIPH clustered TCR beta CDR3s with public tetramer-defined viral CDR3s; viral motifs required at least three viral sequences plus V-gene enrichment. Here the immuneACCESS table is served through TCRdb, limited to in-frame sequences with V and J called. Missing clones are a known gap in these copies; in checked studies unresolved V genes cover under half, and the rest lacks a known reason. From that table come the V and J calls and clone size; the DNA was used to work out D and trimming. This sample comprises 65,000 to 95,000 clones, around three quarters of them detected only once. The ten largest clones represent about a fifth of the sample.

The receptor comes from a man aged 40 to 69 with stage II squamous cell lung carcinoma. Sequenced here: PBMCs, sampled before any cancer treatment.

The CDR3 protein sequence reads: CASSFREGSTDTQYF. The DNA reads TGTGCCAGCAGCTTCCGGGAGGGTAGCACAGATACGCAGTATTTT. The chain is made from TRBV7-2 and TRBJ2-3, with 8 central nucleotides matching TRBD2. The CDR3 covers 15 residues, taking in both the cysteine and the phenylalanine. Only the CDR3 portion is preserved as DNA: 45 bases, with reading frame beginning at the first base. V has 3 bases trimmed and J has 0 bases trimmed; junction bases matching no gene number 2. CDR1 and CDR2 (SGHTA, FQGNSA) derive from the germline V gene.